This entry describes one T cell receptor (beta chain). It has no known antigen specificity. Within one base of it there is no much larger clone, and no base qualities were kept. The record originates from a study of identical twins (TCRdb year 2016). Background on the whole study: To test whether fetal clonotypes persist, this study deep-sequenced TCR alpha and beta repertoires from monozygotic twins, from unrelated adults of various ages, and from cord blood. To rule out contamination, the twin experiments were replicated at different times with different library preparation protocols. What the study reported, not specific to this receptor: Compared with coincidental sharing between unrelated individuals, an excess of low generation-probability sequences was observed among out-of-frame TCR alpha sequences shared between twins. Abundant cord blood beta clonotypes had fewer insertions, young adult naive repertoires showed a similar but weaker trend, and memory repertoires showed no such trend. Invariant T cells such as MAIT and iNKT could partly confound zero-insertion analyses, though diverse VJ usage argued against this for most clonotypes. Because the same donors could not be followed over many years, the conclusions relied on cross-sectional statistical analysis. In beta out-of-frame sequences, excess twin sharing was weaker, because having fewer shared sequences lowered the signal-to-noise ratio. In monozygotic twins, recombination models systematically underestimated out-of-frame TCR alpha sharing, but the models matched the sharing seen between unrelated individuals.

The library was generated by 5' RACE. Sequencing was carried out with an Illumina HiSeq 2000. A universal primer binding site was added through template switching, and the final cDNA carried a unique molecular identifier so that TCR cDNA molecules could be counted accurately. Specific primers in the conserved constant-segment region were used to synthesize first-strand cDNA for TCR alpha and beta chains. To control for contamination, every cDNA library was double barcoded, receiving both a SMART-Mk sample barcode and Illumina barcodes. TruSeq adapter sequences, together with Illumina sample barcodes, were added in two successive PCR steps. The TCR alpha and beta cDNA libraries were sequenced on the Illumina HiSeq platform using custom primers. The authors processed their data as follows. MiGEC processed the raw reads to extract unique molecular identifiers, while MiXCR was used to determine the CDR3 positions. Recombination models were inferred per individual with the repgenHMM and IGoR tools using an EM algorithm. Shared clonotypes were analyzed with the tcR package in R, and sharing was normalized by the product of cloneset sizes. Out-of-frame nonproductive sequences were analyzed to study raw recombination free of thymic and clonal selection effects. Using fastp trimming at Q25 and MiXCR clonotype assembly, TCRdb reanalyzed the public sequencing data and kept in-frame beta chains. Duplicate CDR3 protein sequences are folded into a single record with the most common DNA and genes. The V and J calls, along with clone size, are taken from TCRdb and not from the paper's own processing. In all, the sample holds 500,000 to 700,000 distinct CDR3 sequences, and about 7.1% of those were seen once. The ten largest account for around 1.6% of the sample.

Every donor was a healthy Caucasian. The twin cohort comprised three pairs of female monozygotic twins, all aged about 18 to 30 years. The RNA used for TCR libraries was isolated from peripheral blood mononuclear cells. The CDR3 covers 15 residues, taking in both the cysteine and the phenylalanine. Kept here is only the CDR3 DNA, which spans 45 bases and is read in frame from base 1. Trimming takes 0 bases from V and 4 bases from J, and the germline ends sit 12 bases apart. The germline V gene specifies MNHEY as CDR1 and SVGAGI as CDR2. The same data also contributed to another study, on yellow fever vaccine responses in identical twins. As noted in the second study: The T cell response to vaccination in identical twins was reported by the authors to appear partly convergent and partly personalized. The study precisely tracked vaccine-responding T cell clones in identical twins.

This TCR came from a young woman in good health. Rearrangement joined TRBV6-5 to TRBJ2-5; there is no confident call for the D gene. The sample taken for sequencing was PBMCs. The nucleotide sequence is TGTGCCAGCAGTTACTCGGGTGAATCGGGAGAGACCCAGTACTTC. Its translation reads: CASSYSGESGETQYF.